Included here is one TCR beta chain sequence, with context. This clonotype was seen a few times. Its antigen specificity is not known. No base quality information exists; no much larger clone differs at one position. These data come from a study of T cells in Graves' hyperthyroidism and ophthalmopathy (dated by TCRdb to between 2018 and 2020). Regarding the study in general: Peripheral blood was sampled at the time of initial diagnosis, prior to any treatment. Whether ophthalmopathy could be predicted prospectively was tested in an independent validation cohort made up of fewer than 20 hyperthyroidism patients plus 17 patients who later progressed to ophthalmopathy. After sampling, hyperthyroidism patients received methimazole starting at 30 mg daily, and ophthalmopathy patients received high-dose intravenous methylprednisolone. TCR Vbeta CDR3 sequencing of 120 to 150 peripheral blood samples (more than 40 ophthalmopathy, about 75 hyperthyroidism and approximately 17 progressor patients) is reported in the paper. To identify TCR V-J signatures that set the groups apart, the researchers used a discovery cohort of 100 patients, made up of roughly 40 with Graves' ophthalmopathy and some 60 with stable Graves' hyperthyroidism. The 100 discovery patients were randomly split 7:3 into training and test sets. In more than five Graves' hyperthyroidism patients, the study also compared T-cell repertoires from thyroid tissue with T-cell repertoires from blood.

Moderately to severely active disease, a Clinical Activity Score of at least 3, a NOSPECS grade of at least 4, and a duration under 3 months were present in ophthalmopathy patients. Any patient with an uncontrolled infection, another autoimmune disease, pregnancy or lactation was excluded. Diagnoses were established on the basis of clinical symptoms, serum thyroxine and TRAb, thyroid ultrasound, and orbital computed tomography. PBMCs were separated from under 12 ml of fresh peripheral blood using Ficoll-Paque density gradient centrifugation. Total RNA was extracted with Trizol reagent, and quality was checked on an Agilent 2100 Bioanalyzer. The paper's findings and limits, for the study overall: Sample size was not statistically predetermined, and blinding of investigators to group allocation was not performed. Blood samples also contained most of the expanded thyroid clonotypes (frequency above 0.001), which suggests that blood repertoires may reflect thyroid immune responses. In validation, the model predicted progression to ophthalmopathy with about 71% sensitivity and around 72% specificity, a median of about 6 months before onset. A 13 V-J signature model separated ophthalmopathy from stable hyperthyroidism, with roughly 88% sensitivity and roughly 81% specificity in cross-validation and 80%/75% in testing.

The TCR beta CDR3 regions were amplified from the RNA transcripts. The first round of RT-PCR for the TCR CDR3 was performed with the HTBI primer set and the Qiagen OneStep RT-PCR kit. Libraries were constructed in a second round of multiplex PCR, after which size selection and purification were performed. Libraries were sequenced paired-end with 100 bp reads on an Illumina HiSeq2000. The paper's processing steps were these. SOAPnuke was used to process the raw data, removing reads that contained adapters or uncalled bases, had a mean Phred below 15, or lacked an exact match to the constant primer or identifier. High-quality paired reads were merged with COPE v1.2.5, and unique nucleotide sequences were defined as clonotypes. MiTCR v1.1 was used to align clonotypes to the IMGT TRBV, TRBD and TRBJ reference segments. Analysis was restricted to V-J combinations with a frequency above 0.0001, which covered about 99% of repertoires. A TCS score was defined as the ratio between F50 (clonal expansion) and ExV (chaos), using BLOSUM62-based TCRdist between CDR3 peptides within each V-J. Welch's t-statistics and random forest reduced around 510 V-J features to roughly 13, which were used in a naive Bayes classifier (R e1071). TCRdb reprocessing: public reads trimmed at Q25 with fastp, clones called with MiXCR, in-frame beta chains kept. Identical CDR3 protein sequences are pooled into one entry, listed with their most common genes and DNA. It is TCRdb's table, rather than the study itself, that gives the V and J calls and clone size. For this sample the table gives some 490,000 distinct CDR3 sequences, of which approximately 22% were detected only once. The top ten hold about half of the sample.

This clonotype was obtained from a woman aged 70 to 79 with Graves' ophthalmopathy. Material: blood.

The CDR3 reads as follows: CATSRERGGAGPQYF. The nucleotides are TGTGCCACCAGCAGAGAACGGGGCGGCGCGGGGCCCCAGTACTTC. The V gene is TRBV15 and the J gene is TRBJ2-5, with a tentative D gene TRBD2 over 6 matching bases. The germline V gene encodes CDR1 LNHNV and CDR2 YYDKDF (reference sequence). The CDR3 sequence holds 15 residues, the cysteine and phenylalanine included. The only DNA kept is the CDR3, 45 bases in frame from the first base. V and J lose 0 bases and 9 bases, and a span of 17 bases separates them.